Listed below are T cell receptor beta chains from one sample, sequenced in a study of cytomegalovirus exposure and HLA in healthy donors. Here immunoSEQ multiplex PCR was the method, and the copy in TCRdb shows in-frame clones only, minus some. The sample contains roughly 150,000 clones, 60% to 80% of which appear only once. Sequencing input: PBMCs. Receptor source: a male donor in good health and CMV-seronegative. CDR3s include the opening cysteine and the closing phenylalanine or tryptophan. A D gene is named only where the DNA matches it firmly. The size entry is marked missing in some rows and otherwise reads once, few, many or a size class.

j_call: TRBJ1-2; d_call: TRBD1; clone_size: NA; v_call: TRBV11-2; cdr3_aa: CASSLNGRGRDGYTF; cdr3_nt: TGTGCCAGCAGCTTAAATGGCAGGGGGCGCGATGGCTACACCTTC
j_call: TRBJ2-1; d_call: TRBD2; clone_size: NA; v_call: TRBV19; cdr3_aa: CASSILAGGDYNEQFF; cdr3_nt: TGTGCCAGTAGTATACTAGCGGGGGGTGACTACAATGAGCAGTTCTTC
j_call: TRBJ2-7; d_call: TRBD2; clone_size: NA; v_call: TRBV2; cdr3_aa: CASSESSSGSGEQYF; cdr3_nt: TGTGCCAGCAGTGAAAGCTCTAGCGGGAGCGGCGAGCAGTACTTC
j_call: TRBJ1-1; d_call: TRBD1; clone_size: NA; v_call: TRBV19; cdr3_aa: CASSKTGQVNTEAFF; cdr3_nt: TGTGCCAGTAGTAAAACGGGACAGGTGAACACTGAAGCTTTCTTT
j_call: TRBJ1-1; d_call: NA; clone_size: NA; v_call: TRBV7-7; cdr3_aa: CASSLEWGAEAFF; cdr3_nt: TGTGCCAGCAGCTTAGAATGGGGCGCTGAAGCTTTCTTT
j_call: TRBJ2-1; d_call: TRBD2; clone_size: NA; v_call: TRBV11-2; cdr3_aa: CASSPLAGANNEQFF; cdr3_nt: TGTGCCAGCAGCCCGTTAGCGGGGGCCAACAATGAGCAGTTCTTC
j_call: TRBJ1-4; d_call: TRBD1; clone_size: NA; v_call: TRBV9; cdr3_aa: CASSPQQGTNEKLFF; cdr3_nt: TGTGCCAGCAGCCCCCAACAGGGGACTAATGAAAAACTGTTTTTT
j_call: TRBJ1-1; d_call: TRBD1; clone_size: NA; v_call: TRBV15; cdr3_aa: CATSRGDRKNTEAFF; cdr3_nt: TGTGCCACCAGCAGAGGGGACAGAAAGAACACTGAAGCTTTCTTT
j_call: TRBJ1-2; d_call: NA; clone_size: NA; v_call: TRBV5-1; cdr3_aa: CASSWEGRTTYGYTF; cdr3_nt: TGCGCCAGCAGCTGGGAGGGCAGGACCACCTATGGCTACACCTTC
j_call: TRBJ1-5; d_call: NA; clone_size: NA; v_call: TRBV6-6; cdr3_aa: CASTPQGSNQPQHF; cdr3_nt: TGTGCCAGCACCCCGCAGGGTAGCAATCAGCCCCAGCATTTT
j_call: TRBJ1-2; d_call: NA; clone_size: NA; v_call: TRBV6-5; cdr3_aa: CASSSTGVYGYTF; cdr3_nt: TGTGCCAGCAGTTCGACAGGAGTCTATGGCTACACCTTC
j_call: TRBJ2-2; d_call: NA; clone_size: NA; v_call: TRBV25-1; cdr3_aa: CASTPQQANTGELFF; cdr3_nt: TGTGCCAGCACCCCACAACAGGCGAACACCGGGGAGCTGTTTTTT
j_call: TRBJ2-1; d_call: TRBD2; clone_size: once; v_call: TRBV6-1; cdr3_aa: CASSEGTSGIYNEQFF; cdr3_nt: TGTGCCAGCAGTGAAGGGACTAGCGGGATATACAATGAGCAGTTCTTC
j_call: TRBJ1-1; d_call: NA; clone_size: NA; v_call: TRBV29-1; cdr3_aa: CSVEGGGAEAFF; cdr3_nt: TGCAGCGTTGAAGGGGGCGGTGCTGAAGCTTTCTTT
j_call: TRBJ2-7; d_call: NA; clone_size: few; v_call: TRBV25-1; cdr3_aa: CASSGTPYEQYF; cdr3_nt: TGTGCCAGCAGTGGGACACCCTACGAGCAGTACTTC
j_call: TRBJ2-7; d_call: TRBD1; clone_size: NA; v_call: TRBV18; cdr3_aa: CASSTGQGEEQYF; cdr3_nt: TGTGCCAGCTCAACCGGACAGGGTGAGGAGCAGTACTTC
j_call: TRBJ1-3; d_call: TRBD1; clone_size: NA; v_call: TRBV6-5; cdr3_aa: CASRDRGRAGNTIYF; cdr3_nt: TGTGCCAGCAGGGACAGGGGGCGGGCTGGAAACACCATATATTTT
j_call: TRBJ1-1; d_call: NA; clone_size: NA; v_call: TRBV7-9; cdr3_aa: CASSLRGGQSSTEAFF; cdr3_nt: TGTGCCAGCAGCTTACGGGGGGGGCAGAGTAGCACTGAAGCTTTCTTT
j_call: TRBJ2-1; d_call: TRBD2; clone_size: NA; v_call: TRBV27; cdr3_aa: CASTPSGRYYEQFF; cdr3_nt: TGTGCCAGCACCCCTAGCGGGAGGTACTATGAGCAGTTCTTC
j_call: TRBJ2-5; d_call: NA; clone_size: NA; v_call: TRBV7-3; cdr3_aa: CASSLGRKETQYF; cdr3_nt: TGTGCCAGCAGCTTAGGCAGAAAAGAGACCCAGTACTTC
j_call: TRBJ1-2; d_call: NA; clone_size: NA; v_call: TRBV11-2; cdr3_aa: CASSLVGPGPPGYTF; cdr3_nt: TGTGCCAGCAGCTTAGTCGGGCCAGGGCCCCCAGGCTACACCTTC
j_call: TRBJ1-5; d_call: TRBD1; clone_size: NA; v_call: TRBV19; cdr3_aa: CASSAGQGGNQPQHF; cdr3_nt: TGTGCCAGTAGTGCGGGACAGGGCGGCAATCAGCCCCAGCATTTT
j_call: TRBJ1-2; d_call: NA; clone_size: NA; v_call: TRBV5-6; cdr3_aa: CASSPSGGGANYGYTF; cdr3_nt: TGTGCCAGCAGCCCGTCTGGGGGAGGAGCTAACTATGGCTACACCTTC
j_call: TRBJ1-1; d_call: TRBD1; clone_size: NA; v_call: TRBV6-5; cdr3_aa: CASSYSWTGTEAFF; cdr3_nt: TGTGCCAGCAGTTACTCCTGGACAGGGACTGAAGCTTTCTTT
j_call: TRBJ2-1; d_call: TRBD1; clone_size: NA; v_call: TRBV7-9; cdr3_aa: CASTRDRGVNEQFF; cdr3_nt: TGTGCCAGCACCCGGGACAGGGGGGTCAATGAGCAGTTCTTC
j_call: TRBJ1-1; d_call: NA; clone_size: NA; v_call: TRBV5-1; cdr3_aa: CASSFQVNTEAFF; cdr3_nt: TGCGCCAGCAGCTTCCAGGTGAACACTGAAGCTTTCTTT
j_call: TRBJ2-3; d_call: NA; clone_size: NA; v_call: TRBV19; cdr3_aa: CASSLGLIPDTQYF; cdr3_nt: TGTGCCAGTAGTCTGGGGCTCATCCCAGATACGCAGTATTTT
j_call: TRBJ2-7; d_call: TRBD1; clone_size: NA; v_call: TRBV7-9; cdr3_aa: CSSSLITGGSDEQYF; cdr3_nt: TGTTCCAGCAGCTTAATAACAGGGGGGTCTGACGAGCAGTACTTC
j_call: TRBJ2-7; d_call: NA; clone_size: once; v_call: TRBV14; cdr3_aa: CASSQGGAKFTYEQYF; cdr3_nt: TGTGCCAGCAGCCAAGGCGGCGCCAAGTTTACCTACGAGCAGTACTTC
j_call: TRBJ1-1; d_call: TRBD1; clone_size: NA; v_call: TRBV11-3; cdr3_aa: CASNRGLGTEAFF; cdr3_nt: TGTGCCAGCAACAGGGGTTTGGGCACTGAAGCTTTCTTT
j_call: TRBJ2-3; d_call: TRBD1; clone_size: NA; v_call: TRBV7-9; cdr3_aa: CASSLAGTASTDTQYF; cdr3_nt: TGTGCCAGCAGCCTAGCCGGGACAGCAAGCACAGATACGCAGTATTTT
j_call: TRBJ1-2; d_call: NA; clone_size: NA; v_call: TRBV6-6; cdr3_aa: CASSYQLGGTNYGYTF; cdr3_nt: TGTGCCAGCAGTTACCAACTTGGAGGTACTAACTATGGCTACACCTTC
j_call: TRBJ2-1; d_call: NA; clone_size: once; v_call: TRBV7-8; cdr3_aa: CASSLRAGLRMNEQFF; cdr3_nt: TGTGCCAGCAGCTTAAGAGCCGGACTCCGGATGAATGAGCAGTTCTTC
j_call: TRBJ2-7; d_call: NA; clone_size: once; v_call: TRBV28; cdr3_aa: CASSLSLFPYEQYF; cdr3_nt: TGTGCCAGCAGTTTATCACTGTTTCCTTACGAGCAGTACTTC
j_call: TRBJ1-2; d_call: NA; clone_size: NA; v_call: TRBV9; cdr3_aa: CASSVASHSGYGYTF; cdr3_nt: TGTGCCAGCAGCGTAGCTAGCCATAGTGGCTATGGCTACACCTTC
j_call: TRBJ1-2; d_call: TRBD1; clone_size: once; v_call: TRBV6-5; cdr3_aa: CASSYWAGQGTYGYTF; cdr3_nt: TGTGCCAGCAGTTACTGGGCGGGACAGGGAACTTATGGCTACACCTTC
j_call: TRBJ2-7; d_call: NA; clone_size: NA; v_call: TRBV5-4; cdr3_aa: CASSLSSEQYF; cdr3_nt: TGTGCCAGCAGCTTATCTTCCGAGCAGTACTTC
j_call: TRBJ1-6; d_call: NA; clone_size: NA; v_call: TRBV19; cdr3_aa: CASSMTENSPLHF; cdr3_nt: TGTGCCAGTAGTATGACAGAAAATTCACCCCTCCACTTT
j_call: TRBJ2-7; d_call: NA; clone_size: NA; v_call: TRBV5-1; cdr3_aa: CASSGQPYEQYF; cdr3_nt: TGCGCCAGCAGTGGACAGCCCTACGAGCAGTACTTC
j_call: TRBJ2-3; d_call: TRBD2; clone_size: few; v_call: TRBV30; cdr3_aa: CAWSGRGGPADTQYF; cdr3_nt: TGTGCCTGGAGTGGACGGGGGGGCCCCGCAGATACGCAGTATTTT
j_call: TRBJ2-2; d_call: TRBD1; clone_size: NA; v_call: TRBV5-4; cdr3_aa: CASSLGQTNTGELFF; cdr3_nt: TGTGCCAGCAGCCTGGGACAGACCAACACCGGGGAGCTGTTTTTT
j_call: TRBJ1-5; d_call: TRBD1; clone_size: NA; v_call: TRBV27; cdr3_aa: CASSRDSSFNQPQHF; cdr3_nt: TGTGCCAGCAGCCGGGACAGCAGTTTCAATCAGCCCCAGCATTTT
j_call: TRBJ1-5; d_call: NA; clone_size: NA; v_call: TRBV19; cdr3_aa: CASSIDRIYQPQHF; cdr3_nt: TGTGCCAGTAGTATAGACAGGATTTATCAGCCCCAGCATTTT
j_call: TRBJ1-1; d_call: NA; clone_size: NA; v_call: TRBV7-9; cdr3_aa: CSSSLQATEAFF; cdr3_nt: TGTTCCAGCAGCTTACAGGCCACTGAAGCTTTCTTT
j_call: TRBJ2-1; d_call: TRBD2; clone_size: NA; v_call: TRBV7-3; cdr3_aa: CASSPDGGLAGGPYNEQFF; cdr3_nt: TGTGCCAGCAGCCCAGACGGGGGACTAGCGGGGGGGCCCTACAATGAGCAGTTCTTC
j_call: TRBJ2-5; d_call: NA; clone_size: NA; v_call: TRBV14; cdr3_aa: CASSPYPSAGMAMEQYF; cdr3_nt: TGTGCCAGCAGCCCGTACCCTAGCGCAGGGATGGCAATGGAGCAGTACTTC
j_call: TRBJ1-1; d_call: NA; clone_size: NA; v_call: TRBV7-3; cdr3_aa: CASSLGRGNTEAFF; cdr3_nt: TGTGCCAGCAGCTTAGGCAGGGGTAACACTGAAGCTTTCTTT
j_call: TRBJ1-5; d_call: TRBD1; clone_size: NA; v_call: TRBV27; cdr3_aa: CASSRTGGQGQPQHF; cdr3_nt: TGTGCCAGCAGCCGGACAGGTGGGCAGGGTCAGCCCCAGCATTTT